One T cell receptor beta chain is described in this entry. Its target is not known. This specimen comes from a study of T-cell memory formation after mild COVID-19. Study-wide context: TCR clusters were largely donor specific.

TCR alpha and TCR beta cDNA libraries carrying sample barcodes and UMIs came from 5'RACE with constant-segment primers. TCRdb passed the 5' RACE reads through MiXCR, listing each CDR3 protein once. The table lists a few hundred thousand distinct CDR3 sequences, about 16% of them singletons. General study points: CM and EM subsets held most contracting CD4+ clones; EMRA held CD8+ ones. Pre-infection memory already had some responding clones, implying cross-reactive memory joined.

This receptor was obtained from a man between 18 and 29 years old who had mild COVID-19 (a few samples of this study predate the infection). Cell type and time point are not known. Material: PBMCs or a T cell subset sorted from them (not recorded which).

The CDR3 loop is CASNRAGGLPNEQFF. The CDR3 bases are TGTGCCAGCAACCGAGCGGGGGGGCTCCCTAATGAGCAGTTCTTC. The chain carries TRBV5-4 and TRBJ2-1, with 10 bases that match TRBD2. The CDR3 is 15 amino acids. Per the germline V gene, CDR1 is SGHNT and CDR2 is YYREEE (reference sequence). The junction had 10 bases not matched to a gene; V was cut back by 6 bases and J by 7 bases.